This TCR beta chain derives from a study of T cells in Graves' hyperthyroidism and ophthalmopathy. Across the study: Blood was drawn when the patient was first diagnosed and still untreated.

CDR3 size: 16 residues. V gave up 4 bases and J gave up 1 base; unmatched junction bases: 9. In germline, CDR1 is DFQATT, CDR2 SNEGSKA (reference sequence). Many counts were recorded for this clonotype. A NOSPECS grade of at least 4, a Clinical Activity Score of at least 3 and duration under 3 months were recorded in ophthalmopathy patients. Clinical symptoms, serum thyroxine, TRAb, thyroid ultrasound and orbital computed tomography informed diagnoses. PBMCs were derived from 10 ml fresh peripheral blood. Template material for amplifying TCR beta CDR3 regions consisted of RNA transcripts. TCR CDR3 regions were first amplified by RT-PCR with HTBI primers. MiXCR was run by TCRdb on the multiplex PCR reads, yielding one entry per CDR3 protein. Here the sample spans roughly 500,000 distinct CDR3 sequences, 24% being singletons.

This TCR was sampled from a woman aged 30 to 39 with Graves' ophthalmopathy. J is TRBJ1-5 and V is TRBV20-1, with 8 bases identical to TRBD1. The sequencing input was blood. The CDR3 protein is CSATLLRGHSNQPQHF. The CDR3 coding sequence is TGCAGTGCTACCCTACTCAGGGGGCACAGCAATCAGCCCCAGCATTTT.